The source of this T cell receptor (beta chain) is a study of technical replicates of blood from several donors. Sequencing used immunoSEQ multiplex PCR; TCRdb keeps in-frame clones, though not all of them. The table shows some 82,000 clones, with approximately 97% occurring only once. Germline V lookup: CDR1 SEHNR, CDR2 FQNEAQ (reference sequence). The CDR3 covers 13 residues. Losses at the gene ends were 3 bases for V and 4 bases for J; bases not matched to a gene: 1. The genes are TRBV7-9 and TRBJ2-7; TRBD1 matches at 9 bases. The sequence came from a human donor in good health. Sequenced material: T cells isolated from PBMCs. The CDR3 nucleotides read TGTGCCAGCAGCTTCGGGACAGGGTACGAGCAGTACTTC. This gives the protein CASSFGTGYEQYF.